This T cell receptor beta chain was sequenced in a study of CD8+ T cells in alopecia areata. Study background: Treated patients were given oral tofacitinib, which was dosed at 5 to 10 mg twice daily. General observations from the study: Scalp clonality decreased significantly with tofacitinib, and so did expanded CD8+ clones among the top 100.

V dropped 5 bases and J dropped 5 bases, with 14 bases sitting between them. The CDR3 length is 14 residues. Germline V lookup: CDR1 SGHAT, CDR2 FQNNGV. Sequencing used cDNA as its template, made by extracting RNA and reverse transcribing it. The assay was immunoSEQ multiplex PCR, and TCRdb's table has in-frame clones only and misses some. This repertoire shows about 88,000 clones, 44% found once; its top ten account for roughly a sixth. The treatment: oral pan-JAK inhibitor, 5-10 mg twice daily. The study team obtained lesional scalp punch biopsies and peripheral blood from alopecia areata patients. As regards this clone: Its cognate antigen is unknown.

Material: CD8+ T cells sorted from blood, obtained at week 24, from a patient treated with tofacitinib. This receptor was obtained from a human donor with alopecia areata. The chain carries TRBV11-2 and TRBJ2-3; D uncertain. The CDR3 coding sequence is TGTGCCAGCAGCCCTATGACTGGAATAGATACGCAGTATTTT. Its protein is CASSPMTGIDTQYF. The variable domain in full, with the rest retrieved from reference TRBV11-2 and TRBJ2-3, is EAGVAQSPRYKIIEKRQSVAFWCNPISGHATLYWYQQILGQGPKLLIQFQNNGVVDDSQLPKDRFSAERLKGVDSTLKIQPAKLEDSAVYLCASSPMTGIDTQYFGPGTRLTVL.